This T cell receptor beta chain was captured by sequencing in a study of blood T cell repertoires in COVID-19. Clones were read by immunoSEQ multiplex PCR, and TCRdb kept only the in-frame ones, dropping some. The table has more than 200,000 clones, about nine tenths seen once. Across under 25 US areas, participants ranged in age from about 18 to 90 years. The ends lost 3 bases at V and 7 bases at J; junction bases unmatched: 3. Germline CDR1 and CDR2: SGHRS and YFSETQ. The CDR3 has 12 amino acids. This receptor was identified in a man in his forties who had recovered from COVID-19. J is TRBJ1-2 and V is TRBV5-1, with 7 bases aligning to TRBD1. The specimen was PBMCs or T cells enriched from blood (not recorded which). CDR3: CASSSQGTGYTF. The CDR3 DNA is TGCGCCAGCAGCTCACAGGGGACTGGCTACACCTTC.